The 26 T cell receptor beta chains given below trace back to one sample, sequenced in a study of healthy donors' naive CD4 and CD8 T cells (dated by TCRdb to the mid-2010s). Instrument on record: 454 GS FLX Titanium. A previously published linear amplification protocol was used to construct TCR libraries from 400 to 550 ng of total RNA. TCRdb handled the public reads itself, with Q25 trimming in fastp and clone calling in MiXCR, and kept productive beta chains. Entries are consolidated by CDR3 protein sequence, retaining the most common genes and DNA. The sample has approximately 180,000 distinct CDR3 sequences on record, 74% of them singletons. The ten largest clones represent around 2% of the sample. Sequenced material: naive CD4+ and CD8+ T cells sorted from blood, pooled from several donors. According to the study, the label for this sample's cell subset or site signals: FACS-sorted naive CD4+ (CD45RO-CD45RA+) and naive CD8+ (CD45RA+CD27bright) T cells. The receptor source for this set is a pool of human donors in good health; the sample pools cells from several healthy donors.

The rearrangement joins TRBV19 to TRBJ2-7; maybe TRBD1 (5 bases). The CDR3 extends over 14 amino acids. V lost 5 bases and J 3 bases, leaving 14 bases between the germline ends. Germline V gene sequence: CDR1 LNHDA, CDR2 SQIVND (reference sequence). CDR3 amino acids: CASSAAQGSYEQYF. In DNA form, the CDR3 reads TGTGCCAGTAGTGCCGCGCAGGGCAGCTACGAGCAGTACTTC. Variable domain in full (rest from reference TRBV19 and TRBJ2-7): DGGITQSPKYLFRKEGQNVTLSCEQNLNHDAMYWYRQDPGQGLRLIYYSQIVNDFQKGDIAEGYSVSREKKESFPLTVTSAQKNPTAFYLCASSAAQGSYEQYFGPGTRLTVT.

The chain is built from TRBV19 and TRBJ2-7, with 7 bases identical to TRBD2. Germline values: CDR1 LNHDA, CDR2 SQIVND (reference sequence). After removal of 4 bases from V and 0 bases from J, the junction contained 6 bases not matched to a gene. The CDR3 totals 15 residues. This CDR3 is CASSTDASGSYEQYF. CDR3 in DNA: TGTGCCAGTAGTACAGATGCTAGCGGCTCCTACGAGCAGTACTTC.

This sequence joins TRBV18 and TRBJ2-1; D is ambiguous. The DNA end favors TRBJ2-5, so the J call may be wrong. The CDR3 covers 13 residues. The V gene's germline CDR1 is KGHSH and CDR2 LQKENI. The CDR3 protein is CASSPFPRETQYF. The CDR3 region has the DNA TGTGCCAGCTCACCATTTCCCCGGGAGACCCAGTACTTC.

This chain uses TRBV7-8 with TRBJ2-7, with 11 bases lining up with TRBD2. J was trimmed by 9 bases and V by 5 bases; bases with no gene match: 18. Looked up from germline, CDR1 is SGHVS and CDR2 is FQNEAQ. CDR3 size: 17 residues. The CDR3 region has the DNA TGTGCCAGCAGCACCCCGGGACTAGCGGAGCCGTTCGCGGGGCAGTACTTC. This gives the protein CASSTPGLAEPFAGQYF.

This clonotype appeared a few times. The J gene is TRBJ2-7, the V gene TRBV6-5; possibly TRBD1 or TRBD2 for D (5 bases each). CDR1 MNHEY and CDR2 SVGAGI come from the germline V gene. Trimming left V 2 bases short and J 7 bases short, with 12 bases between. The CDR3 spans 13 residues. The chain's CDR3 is CASSYTGAGEQYF. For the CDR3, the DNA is TGTGCCAGCAGTTACACCGGGGCAGGGGAGCAGTACTTC.

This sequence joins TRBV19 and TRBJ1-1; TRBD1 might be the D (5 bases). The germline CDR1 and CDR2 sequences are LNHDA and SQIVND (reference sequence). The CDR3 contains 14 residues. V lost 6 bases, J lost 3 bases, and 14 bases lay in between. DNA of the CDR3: TGTGCCAGTAGCCTTCAGGGATCGGACACTGAAGCTTTCTTT. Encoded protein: CASSLQGSDTEAFF.

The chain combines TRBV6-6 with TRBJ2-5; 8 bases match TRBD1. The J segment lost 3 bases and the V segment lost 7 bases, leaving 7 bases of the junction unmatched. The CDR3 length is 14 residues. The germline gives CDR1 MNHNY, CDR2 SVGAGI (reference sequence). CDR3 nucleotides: TGTGCCAGCACCCGACAGGGGATGAAAGAGACCCAGTACTTC. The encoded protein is CASTRQGMKETQYF.

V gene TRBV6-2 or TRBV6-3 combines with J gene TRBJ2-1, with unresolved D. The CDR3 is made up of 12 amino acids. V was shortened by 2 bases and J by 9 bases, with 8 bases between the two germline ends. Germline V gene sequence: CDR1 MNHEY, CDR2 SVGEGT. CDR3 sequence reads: CASSYRSGEQFF. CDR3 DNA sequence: TGTGCCAGCAGTTACAGATCTGGTGAGCAGTTCTTC.

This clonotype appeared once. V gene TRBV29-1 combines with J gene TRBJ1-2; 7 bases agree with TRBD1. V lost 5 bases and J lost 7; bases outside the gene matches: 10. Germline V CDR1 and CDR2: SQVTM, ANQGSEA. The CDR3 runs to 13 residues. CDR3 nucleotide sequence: TGCAGCGTTATGCTCGGACAGGTGCCTGGCTACACCTTC. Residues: CSVMLGQVPGYTF.

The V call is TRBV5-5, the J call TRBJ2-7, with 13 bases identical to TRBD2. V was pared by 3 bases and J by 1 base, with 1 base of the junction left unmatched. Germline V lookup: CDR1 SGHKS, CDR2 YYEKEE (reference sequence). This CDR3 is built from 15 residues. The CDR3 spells CASSSGLAGSYEQYF. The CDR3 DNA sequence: TGTGCCAGCAGCTCGGGACTAGCGGGATCCTACGAGCAGTACTTC.

The CDR3 nucleotides read TGCAGCGTGCAGACAGGGCCCAATCAGCCCCAGCATTTT. Amino acids: CSVQTGPNQPQHF. The gene calls are TRBV29-1 and TRBJ1-5, with TRBD1 identical over 7 bases. The CDR3 has 13 residues. The germline V gene encodes CDR1 SQVTM and CDR2 ANQGSEA. V was pared by 6 bases and J by 3 bases, with 5 bases of the junction left unmatched.

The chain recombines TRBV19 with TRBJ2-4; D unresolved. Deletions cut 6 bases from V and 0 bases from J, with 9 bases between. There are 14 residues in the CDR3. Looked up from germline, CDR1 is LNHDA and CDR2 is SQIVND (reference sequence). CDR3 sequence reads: CASSPPAAKNIQYF. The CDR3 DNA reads TGTGCCAGTAGCCCACCCGCAGCCAAAAACATTCAGTACTTC.

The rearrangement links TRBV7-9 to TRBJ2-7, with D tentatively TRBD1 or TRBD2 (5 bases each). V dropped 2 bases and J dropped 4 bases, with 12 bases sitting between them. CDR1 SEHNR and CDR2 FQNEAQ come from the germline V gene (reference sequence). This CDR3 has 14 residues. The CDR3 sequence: CASSLPGRIYEQYF. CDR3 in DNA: TGTGCCAGCAGCTTACCGGGACGGATTTACGAGCAGTACTTC.

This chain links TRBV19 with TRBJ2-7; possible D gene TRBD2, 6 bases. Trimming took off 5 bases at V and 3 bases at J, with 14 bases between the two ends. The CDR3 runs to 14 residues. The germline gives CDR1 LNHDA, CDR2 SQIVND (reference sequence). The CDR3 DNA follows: TGTGCCAGTAGTTGGACTCAGGAGGGCTACGAGCAGTACTTC. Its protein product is CASSWTQEGYEQYF.

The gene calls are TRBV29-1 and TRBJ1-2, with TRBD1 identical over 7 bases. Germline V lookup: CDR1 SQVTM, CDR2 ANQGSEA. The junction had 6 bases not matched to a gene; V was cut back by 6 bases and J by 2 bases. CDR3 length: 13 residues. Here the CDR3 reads CSVRQGMNYGYTF. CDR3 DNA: TGCAGCGTAAGACAGGGAATGAACTATGGCTACACCTTC. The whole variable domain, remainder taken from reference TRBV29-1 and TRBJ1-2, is SAVISQKPSRDICQRGTSLTIQCQVDSQVTMMFWYRQQPGQSLTLIATANQGSEATYESGFVIDKFPISRPNLTFSTLTVSNMSPEDSSIYLCSVRQGMNYGYTFGSGTRLTVV.

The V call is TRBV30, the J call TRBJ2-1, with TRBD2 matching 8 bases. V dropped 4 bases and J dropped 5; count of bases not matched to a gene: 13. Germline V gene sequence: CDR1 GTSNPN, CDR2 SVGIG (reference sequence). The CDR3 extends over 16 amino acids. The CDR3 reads CAWTPLGREANNEQFF. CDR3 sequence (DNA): TGTGCCTGGACCCCCCTTGGGCGGGAGGCAAACAATGAGCAGTTCTTC.

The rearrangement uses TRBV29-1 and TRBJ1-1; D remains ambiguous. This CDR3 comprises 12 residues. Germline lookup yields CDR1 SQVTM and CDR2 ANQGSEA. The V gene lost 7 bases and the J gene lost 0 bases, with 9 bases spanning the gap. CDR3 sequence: CSAQILNTEAFF. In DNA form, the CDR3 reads TGCAGCGCCCAGATCCTGAACACTGAAGCTTTCTTT.

In nucleotides, the CDR3 is TGTGCCAGCAGGCCGTTGACTAGCCCATCCGACGAGCAGTACTTC. Its protein product is CASRPLTSPSDEQYF. The gene calls are TRBV6-6 and TRBJ2-7; TRBD2 matches 7 bases. Unmatched junction bases numbered 13, after V lost 6 bases and J lost 5 bases. The CDR3 consists of 15 residues. CDR1 and CDR2 (germline): MNHNY, SVGAGI (reference sequence).

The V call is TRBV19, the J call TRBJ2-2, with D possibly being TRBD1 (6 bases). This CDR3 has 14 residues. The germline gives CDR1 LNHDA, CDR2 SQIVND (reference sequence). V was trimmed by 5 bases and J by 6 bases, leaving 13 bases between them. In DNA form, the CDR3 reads TGTGCCAGTAGTGCTACGGGACACGCCGGGGAGCTGTTTTTT. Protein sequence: CASSATGHAGELFF.

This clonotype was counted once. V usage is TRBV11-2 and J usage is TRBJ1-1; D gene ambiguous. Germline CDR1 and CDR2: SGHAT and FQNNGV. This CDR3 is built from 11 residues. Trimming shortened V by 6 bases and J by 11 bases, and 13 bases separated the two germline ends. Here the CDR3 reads CASSLRVGAFF. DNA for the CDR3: TGTGCCAGCAGTCTAAGAGTCGGGGCTTTCTTT. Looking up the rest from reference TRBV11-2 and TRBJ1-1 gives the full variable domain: EAGVAQSPRYKIIEKRQSVAFWCNPISGHATLYWYQQILGQGPKLLIQFQNNGVVDDSQLPKDRFSAERLKGVDSTLKIQPAKLEDSAVYLCASSLRVGAFFGQGTRLTVV.

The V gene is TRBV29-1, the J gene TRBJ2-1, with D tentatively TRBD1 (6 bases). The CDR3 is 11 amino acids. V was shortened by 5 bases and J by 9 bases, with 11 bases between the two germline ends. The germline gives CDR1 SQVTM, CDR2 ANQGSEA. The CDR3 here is CSVMGAGEQFF. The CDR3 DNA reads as TGCAGCGTTATGGGGGCCGGTGAGCAGTTCTTC.

CDR3 residues: CASSLLAGIDEQFF. In DNA, the CDR3 is TGTGCCAGCAGTTTGCTAGCGGGAATTGATGAGCAGTTCTTC. This chain connects TRBV27 to TRBJ2-1; 9 bases match TRBD2. The V gene's germline CDR1 is MNHEY and CDR2 SMNVEV (reference sequence). This CDR3 spans 14 amino acids. J was trimmed by 8 bases and V by 3 bases; bases with no gene match: 5.

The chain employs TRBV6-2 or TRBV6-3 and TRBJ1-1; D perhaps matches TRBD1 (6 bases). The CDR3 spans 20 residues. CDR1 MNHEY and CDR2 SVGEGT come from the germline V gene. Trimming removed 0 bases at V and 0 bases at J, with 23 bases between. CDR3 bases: TGTGCCAGCAGTTACTCGTATGAACGGGACACTACCCCCATGAACACTGAAGCTTTCTTT. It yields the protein CASSYSYERDTTPMNTEAFF.

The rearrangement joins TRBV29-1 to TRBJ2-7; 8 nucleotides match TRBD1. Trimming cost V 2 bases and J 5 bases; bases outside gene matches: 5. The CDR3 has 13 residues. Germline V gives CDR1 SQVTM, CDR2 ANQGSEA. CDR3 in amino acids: CSVESDRAHEQYF. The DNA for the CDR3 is TGCAGCGTTGAATCGGACAGGGCCCACGAGCAGTACTTC.

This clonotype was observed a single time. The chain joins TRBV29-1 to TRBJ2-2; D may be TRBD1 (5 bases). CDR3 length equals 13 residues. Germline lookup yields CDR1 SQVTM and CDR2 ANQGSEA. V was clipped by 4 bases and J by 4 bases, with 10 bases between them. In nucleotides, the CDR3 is TGCAGCGTTGTAAGCGACAGCACCGGGGAGCTGTTTTTT. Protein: CSVVSDSTGELFF.

CDR3 sequence reads: CASSDSLAKNIQYF. The CDR3 DNA sequence: TGTGCCAGTTCTGACAGCCTAGCCAAAAACATTCAGTACTTC. The chain combines TRBV19 with TRBJ2-4, with D possibly being TRBD1 (5 bases). Trimming removed 8 bases from V and 0 bases from J, with 11 bases in between. Per the germline V gene, CDR1 is LNHDA and CDR2 is SQIVND (reference sequence). This CDR3 is built from 14 residues.